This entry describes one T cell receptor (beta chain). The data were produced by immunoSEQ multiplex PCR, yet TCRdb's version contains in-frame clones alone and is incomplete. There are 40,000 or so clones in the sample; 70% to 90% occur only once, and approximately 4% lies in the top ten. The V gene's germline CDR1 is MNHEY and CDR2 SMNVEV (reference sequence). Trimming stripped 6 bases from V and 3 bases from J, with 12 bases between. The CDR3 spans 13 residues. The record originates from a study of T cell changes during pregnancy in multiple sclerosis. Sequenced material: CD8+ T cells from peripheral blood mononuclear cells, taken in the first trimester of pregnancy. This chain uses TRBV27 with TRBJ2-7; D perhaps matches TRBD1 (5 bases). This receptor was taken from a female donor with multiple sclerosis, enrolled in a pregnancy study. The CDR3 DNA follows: TGTGCCAGCAGGAGCAGGGTTCTCTACGAGCAGTACTTC. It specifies CASRSRVLYEQYF.